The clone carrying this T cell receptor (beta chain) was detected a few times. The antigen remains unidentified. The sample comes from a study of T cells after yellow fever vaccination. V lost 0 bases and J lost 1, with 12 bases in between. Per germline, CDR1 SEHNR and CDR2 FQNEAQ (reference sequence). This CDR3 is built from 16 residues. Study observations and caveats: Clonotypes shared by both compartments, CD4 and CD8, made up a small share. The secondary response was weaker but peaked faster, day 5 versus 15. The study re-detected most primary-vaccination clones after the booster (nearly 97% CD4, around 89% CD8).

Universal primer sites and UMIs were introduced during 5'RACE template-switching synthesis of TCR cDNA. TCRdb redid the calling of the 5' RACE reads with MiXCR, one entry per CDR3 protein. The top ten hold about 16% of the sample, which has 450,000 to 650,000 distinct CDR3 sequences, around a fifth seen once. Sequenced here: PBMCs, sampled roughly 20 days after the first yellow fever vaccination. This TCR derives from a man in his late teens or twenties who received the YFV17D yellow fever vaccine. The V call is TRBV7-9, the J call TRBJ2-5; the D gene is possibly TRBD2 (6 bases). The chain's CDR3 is CASSLAPGLLQETQYF. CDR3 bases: TGTGCCAGCAGCTTAGCCCCGGGACTCCTCCAAGAGACCCAGTACTTC.